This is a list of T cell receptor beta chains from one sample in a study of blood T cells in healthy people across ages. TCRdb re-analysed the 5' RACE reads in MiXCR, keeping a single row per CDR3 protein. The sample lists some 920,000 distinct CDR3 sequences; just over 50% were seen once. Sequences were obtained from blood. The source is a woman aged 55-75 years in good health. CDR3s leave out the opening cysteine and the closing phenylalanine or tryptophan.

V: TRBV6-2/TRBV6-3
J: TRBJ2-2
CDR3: ASSHKYTGELF

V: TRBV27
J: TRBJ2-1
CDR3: ASSLLVRESGNEQF

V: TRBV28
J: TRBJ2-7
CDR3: ASSSNLAGGFYEQY

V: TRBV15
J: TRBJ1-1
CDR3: ATSRDQQGSTEAF

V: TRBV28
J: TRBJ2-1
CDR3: ASTQRNYNEQF

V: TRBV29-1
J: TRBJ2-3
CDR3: SVTSGRAVRTDTQY

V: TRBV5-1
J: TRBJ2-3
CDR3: ASSLGLAGLNPTDTQY

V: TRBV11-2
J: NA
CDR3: ATHGRGPYEQY

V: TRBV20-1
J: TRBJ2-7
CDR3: SALKPPLSYEQY

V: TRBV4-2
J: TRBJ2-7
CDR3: ASSQAVGSGYEQY

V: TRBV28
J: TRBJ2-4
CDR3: AKDDRGRDAKNIQY

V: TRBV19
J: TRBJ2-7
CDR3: ASSWGQGSFYEQY

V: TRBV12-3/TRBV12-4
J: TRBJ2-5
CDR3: ASSFETGSRTQY

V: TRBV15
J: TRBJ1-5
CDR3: ATSRQGVSQPQH

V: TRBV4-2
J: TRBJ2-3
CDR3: ASGPEPGTDTQY

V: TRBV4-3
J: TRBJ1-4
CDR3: ASSPRGGHGNEKLF

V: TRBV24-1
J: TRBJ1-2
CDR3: ATSGTGYYDYT

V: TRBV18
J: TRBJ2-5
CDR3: ASSQGSRGGGQETQY

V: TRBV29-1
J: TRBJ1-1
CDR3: SVEDQAGNTEAF

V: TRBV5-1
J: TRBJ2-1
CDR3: ASSLGTGGNNEQF

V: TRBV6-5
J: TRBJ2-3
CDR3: ASSYSSQDTQY

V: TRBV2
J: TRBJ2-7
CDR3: ASTRRLGLAVFSYEQY

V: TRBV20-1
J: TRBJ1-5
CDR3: SAKGQGAGSGNQPQH

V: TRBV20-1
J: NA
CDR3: SARIPGLPYEQY

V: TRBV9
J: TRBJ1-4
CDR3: ASSKGAGTTNEKLF

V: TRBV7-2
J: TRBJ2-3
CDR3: ASSLGHGRATHTQY

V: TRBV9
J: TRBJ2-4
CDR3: ASSSQDRENIQY

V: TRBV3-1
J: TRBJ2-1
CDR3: ASSLGTVRGNEQF

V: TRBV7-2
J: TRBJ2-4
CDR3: ASSLVFSRQGLAKNIQY

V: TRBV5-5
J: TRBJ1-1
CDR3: ASSSPNREAF

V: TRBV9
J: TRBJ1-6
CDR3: ASSAPPGRDNSPLH

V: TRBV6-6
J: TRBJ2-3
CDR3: ASSYEDTQY

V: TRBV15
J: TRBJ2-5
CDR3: ATSRGGQGTQETQY

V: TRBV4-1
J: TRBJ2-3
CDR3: ASSQAPLGTLTDTQY

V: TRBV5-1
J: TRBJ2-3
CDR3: ASSLDRTENTDTQY

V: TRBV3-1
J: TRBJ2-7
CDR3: ASSQERFGGRIYEQY